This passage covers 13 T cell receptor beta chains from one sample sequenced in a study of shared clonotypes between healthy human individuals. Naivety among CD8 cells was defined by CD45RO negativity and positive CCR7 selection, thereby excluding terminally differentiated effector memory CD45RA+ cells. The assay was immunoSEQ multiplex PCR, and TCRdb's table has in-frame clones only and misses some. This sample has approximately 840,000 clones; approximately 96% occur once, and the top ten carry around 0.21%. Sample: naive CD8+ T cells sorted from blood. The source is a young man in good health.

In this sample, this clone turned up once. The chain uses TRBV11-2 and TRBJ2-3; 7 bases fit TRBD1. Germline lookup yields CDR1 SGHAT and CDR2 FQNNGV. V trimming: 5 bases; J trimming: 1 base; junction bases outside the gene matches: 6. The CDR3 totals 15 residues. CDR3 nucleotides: TGTGCCAGCAGCCCGAGGGGGCGCGGCACAGATACGCAGTATTTT. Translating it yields CASSPRGRGTDTQYF.

CDR3 DNA: TGTGCCCGCCGGGCTAGCGGGATACGGTCCGGGGAGCTGTTTTTT. This sequence encodes CARRASGIRSGELFF. The chain employs TRBV6-4 and TRBJ2-2; TRBD2 agrees at 9 bases. Germline V gives CDR1 MRHNA, CDR2 SNTAGT. The CDR3 has 15 residues. The junction had 13 bases not matched to a gene; V was cut back by 11 bases and J by 6 bases.

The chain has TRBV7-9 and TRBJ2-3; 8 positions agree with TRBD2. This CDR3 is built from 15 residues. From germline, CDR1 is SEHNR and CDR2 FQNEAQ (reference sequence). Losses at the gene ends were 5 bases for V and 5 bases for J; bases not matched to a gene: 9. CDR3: CASSDGSGGKDTQYF. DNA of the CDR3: TGTGCCAGCAGCGACGGATCGGGGGGGAAAGATACGCAGTATTTT.

The CDR3 spells CASTPSRLYEQYF. DNA for the CDR3: TGTGCCAGCACCCCTAGTAGGCTCTACGAGCAGTACTTC. This rearrangement joins TRBV6-6 to TRBJ2-7; D is ambiguous. The CDR3 covers 13 residues. Germline CDR1 reads MNHNY; CDR2 reads SVGAGI (reference sequence). V shed 7 bases and J shed 3 bases, with 13 bases lying between them.

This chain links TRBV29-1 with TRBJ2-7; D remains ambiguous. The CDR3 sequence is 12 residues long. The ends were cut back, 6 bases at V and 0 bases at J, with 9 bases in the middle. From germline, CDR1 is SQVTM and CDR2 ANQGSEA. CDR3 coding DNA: TGCAGCGTCGAGATAAGCTCCTACGAGCAGTACTTC. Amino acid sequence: CSVEISSYEQYF.

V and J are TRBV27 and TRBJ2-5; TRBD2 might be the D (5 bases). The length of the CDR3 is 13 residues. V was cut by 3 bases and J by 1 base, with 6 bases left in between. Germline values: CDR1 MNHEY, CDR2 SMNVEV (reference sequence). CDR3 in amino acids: CASSLDFQETQYF. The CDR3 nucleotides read TGTGCCAGCAGTTTGGACTTCCAAGAGACCCAGTACTTC.

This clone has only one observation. This chain's CDR3 is CASSYGLGGPYEQYF. The CDR3 nucleotides read TGTGCCAGCAGCTACGGACTGGGCGGGCCCTACGAGCAGTACTTC. This chain joins TRBV14 and TRBJ2-7; weak D call: TRBD2 (5 bases). Germline-derived CDR1 and CDR2 are SGHDN and FVKESK. The CDR3 extends over 15 amino acids. The V end lost 5 bases, the J end lost 2 bases, and 16 bases lay between the germline ends. The whole variable domain, remainder taken from reference TRBV14 and TRBJ2-7, is EAGVTQFPSHSVIEKGQTVTLRCDPISGHDNLYWYRRVMGKEIKFLLHFVKESKQDESGMPNNRFLAERTGGTYSTLKVQPAELEDSGVYFCASSYGLGGPYEQYFGPGTRLTVT.

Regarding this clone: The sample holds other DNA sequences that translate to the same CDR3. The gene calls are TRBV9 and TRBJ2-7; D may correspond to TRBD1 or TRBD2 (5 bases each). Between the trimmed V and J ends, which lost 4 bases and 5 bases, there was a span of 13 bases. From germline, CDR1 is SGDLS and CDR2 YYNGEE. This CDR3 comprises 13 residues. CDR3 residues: CASSSGQGNEQYF. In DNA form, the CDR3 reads TGTGCCAGCAGCTCGGGGCAAGGTAACGAGCAGTACTTC.

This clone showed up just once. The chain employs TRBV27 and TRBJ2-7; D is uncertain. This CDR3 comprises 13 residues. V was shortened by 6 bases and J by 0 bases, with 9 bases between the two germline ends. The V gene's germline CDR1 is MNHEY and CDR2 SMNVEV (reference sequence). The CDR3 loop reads CASSTTSSYEQYF. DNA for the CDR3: TGTGCCAGCAGCACGACAAGCTCCTACGAGCAGTACTTC.

The DNA for the CDR3 is TGTGCCAGCAAGGGGCAGGGGCGATCCTCCTACAATGAGCAGTTCTTC. Amino acids: CASKGQGRSSYNEQFF. This chain connects TRBV27 to TRBJ2-1, with D perhaps TRBD1 (6 bases). This CDR3 contains 16 residues. V was shortened by 7 bases and J by 0 bases, with 16 bases between the two germline ends. The germline CDR1 and CDR2 sequences are MNHEY and SMNVEV (reference sequence).

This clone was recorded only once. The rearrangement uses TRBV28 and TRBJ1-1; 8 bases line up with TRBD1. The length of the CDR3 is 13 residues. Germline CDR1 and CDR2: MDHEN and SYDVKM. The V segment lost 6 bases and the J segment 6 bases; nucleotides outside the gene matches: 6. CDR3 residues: CASSTDRVPEAFF. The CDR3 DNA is TGTGCCAGCAGCACGGACAGGGTACCTGAAGCTTTCTTT. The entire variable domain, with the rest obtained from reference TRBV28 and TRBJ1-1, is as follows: DVKVTQSSRYLVKRTGEKVFLECVQDMDHENMFWYRQDPGLGLRLIYFSYDVKMKEKGDIPEGYSVSREKKERFSLILESASTNQTSMYLCASSTDRVPEAFFGQGTRLTVV.

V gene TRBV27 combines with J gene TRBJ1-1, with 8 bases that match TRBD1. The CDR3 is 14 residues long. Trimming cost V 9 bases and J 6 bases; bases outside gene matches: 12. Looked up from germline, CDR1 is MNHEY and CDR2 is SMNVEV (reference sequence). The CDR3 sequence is CASAGGTGASEAFF. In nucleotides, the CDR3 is TGTGCCAGTGCAGGGGGGACAGGAGCCTCTGAAGCTTTCTTT.

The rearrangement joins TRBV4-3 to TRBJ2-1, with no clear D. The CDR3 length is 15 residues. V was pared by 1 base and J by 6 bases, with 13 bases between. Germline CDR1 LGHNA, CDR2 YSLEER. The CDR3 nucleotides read TGCGCCAGCAGCCAAGCCCTACTGGACGGCAATGAGCAGTTCTTC. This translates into CASSQALLDGNEQFF.